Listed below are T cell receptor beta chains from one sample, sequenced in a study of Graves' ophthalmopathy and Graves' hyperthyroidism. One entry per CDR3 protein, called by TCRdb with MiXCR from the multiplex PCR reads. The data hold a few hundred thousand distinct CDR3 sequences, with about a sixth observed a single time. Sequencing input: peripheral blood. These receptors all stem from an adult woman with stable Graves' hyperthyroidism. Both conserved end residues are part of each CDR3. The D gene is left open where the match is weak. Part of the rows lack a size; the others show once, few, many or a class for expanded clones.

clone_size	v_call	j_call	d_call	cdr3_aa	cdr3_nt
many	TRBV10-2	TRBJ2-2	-	CASQVGNTGELFF	TGCGCCAGCCAAGTTGGGAACACCGGGGAGCTGTTTTTT
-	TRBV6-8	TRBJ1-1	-	CASSSSIGRTEAFF	TGTGCCAGCAGTTCCTCGATAGGAAGGACTGAAGCTTTCTTT
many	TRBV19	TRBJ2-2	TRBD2	CASTFASGGNTGELFF	TGTGCCAGTACCTTCGCTAGCGGGGGGAACACCGGGGAGCTGTTTTTT
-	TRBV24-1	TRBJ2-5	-	CATSDPRTGSQETQYF	TGTGCCACCAGTGACCCACGGACGGGCAGCCAAGAGACCCAGTACTTC
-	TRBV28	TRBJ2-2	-	CASSLALPGGDLFF	TGTGCCAGCAGTTTAGCCCTACCGGGCGGGGATCTGTTTTTT
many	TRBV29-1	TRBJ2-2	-	CSVGSNTGELFF	TGCAGCGTTGGGTCGAACACCGGGGAGCTGTTTTTT
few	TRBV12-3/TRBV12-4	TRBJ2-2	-	CASSSHDRRRDTGELFF	TGTGCCAGCAGTTCCCACGACCGTCGTAGGGACACCGGGGAGCTGTTTTTT
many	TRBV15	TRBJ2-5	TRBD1	CATSSQGAEETQYF	TGTGCCACCAGCAGTCAGGGGGCGGAAGAGACCCAGTACTTC
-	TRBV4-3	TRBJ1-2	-	CASSHEGTNGYTF	TGCGCCAGCAGCCACGAGGGGACAAATGGCTACACCTTC
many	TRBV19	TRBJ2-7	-	CASRGQLDSYEQYF	TGTGCCAGTAGAGGACAGTTGGATTCCTACGAGCAGTACTTC